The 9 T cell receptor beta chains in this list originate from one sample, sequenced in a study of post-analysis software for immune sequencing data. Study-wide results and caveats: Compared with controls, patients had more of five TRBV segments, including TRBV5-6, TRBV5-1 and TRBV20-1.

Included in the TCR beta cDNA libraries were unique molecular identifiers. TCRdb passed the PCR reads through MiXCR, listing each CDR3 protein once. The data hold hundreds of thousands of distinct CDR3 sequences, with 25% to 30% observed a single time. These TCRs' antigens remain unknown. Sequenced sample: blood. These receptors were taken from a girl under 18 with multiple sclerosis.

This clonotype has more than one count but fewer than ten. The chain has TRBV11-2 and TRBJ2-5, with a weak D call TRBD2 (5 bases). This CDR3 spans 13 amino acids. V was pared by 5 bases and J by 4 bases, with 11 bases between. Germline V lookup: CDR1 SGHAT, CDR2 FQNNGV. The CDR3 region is CASSREGIETQYF. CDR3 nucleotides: TGTGCCAGCAGCCGGGAAGGGATAGAGACCCAGTACTTC.

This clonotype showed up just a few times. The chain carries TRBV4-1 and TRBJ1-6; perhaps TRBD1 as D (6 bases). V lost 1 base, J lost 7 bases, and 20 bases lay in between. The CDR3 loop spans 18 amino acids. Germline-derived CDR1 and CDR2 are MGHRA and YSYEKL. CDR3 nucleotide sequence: TGCGCCAGCAGCCAAGGAGCCCAGCCGGGGGCCGCCAATTCACCCCTCCACTTT. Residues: CASSQGAQPGAANSPLHF.

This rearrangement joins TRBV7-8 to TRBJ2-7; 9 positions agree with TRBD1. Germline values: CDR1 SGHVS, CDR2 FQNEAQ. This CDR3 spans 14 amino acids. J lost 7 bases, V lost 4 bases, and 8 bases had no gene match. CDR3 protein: CASSWDRVAAEQYF. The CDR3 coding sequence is TGTGCCAGCAGCTGGGACAGGGTAGCAGCTGAGCAGTACTTC.

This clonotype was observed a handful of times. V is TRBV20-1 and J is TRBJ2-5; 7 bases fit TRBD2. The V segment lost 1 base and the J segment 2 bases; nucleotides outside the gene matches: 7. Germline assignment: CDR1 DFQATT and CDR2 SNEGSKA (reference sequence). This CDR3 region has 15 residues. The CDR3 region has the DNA TGCAGTGCTAGAGCGTTAGCGGGCCTACAAGAGACCCAGTACTTC. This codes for CSARALAGLQETQYF.

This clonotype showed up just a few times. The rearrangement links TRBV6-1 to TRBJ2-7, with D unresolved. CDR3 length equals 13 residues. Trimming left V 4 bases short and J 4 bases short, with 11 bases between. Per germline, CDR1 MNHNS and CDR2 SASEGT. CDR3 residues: CASSGPGLYEQYF. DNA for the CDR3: TGTGCCAGCAGTGGTCCTGGGCTGTACGAGCAGTACTTC.

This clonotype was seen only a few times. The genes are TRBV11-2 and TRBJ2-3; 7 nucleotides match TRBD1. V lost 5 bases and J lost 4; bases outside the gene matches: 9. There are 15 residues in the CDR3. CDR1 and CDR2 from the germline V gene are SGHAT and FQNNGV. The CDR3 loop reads CASSQGTVFSDTQYF. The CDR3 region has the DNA TGTGCCAGCAGCCAAGGGACAGTGTTCTCAGATACGCAGTATTTT.

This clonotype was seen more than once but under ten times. The CDR3 is CASSFGQRYQETQYF. CDR3 sequence (DNA): TGTGCCAGCAGCTTTGGGCAGCGGTACCAAGAGACCCAGTACTTC. The chain is built from TRBV7-2 and TRBJ2-5, with D possibly being TRBD2 (5 bases). Trimming took 3 bases from V and 0 from J, leaving 11 bases between them. The CDR3 is 15 residues long. Germline V lookup: CDR1 SGHTA, CDR2 FQGNSA.

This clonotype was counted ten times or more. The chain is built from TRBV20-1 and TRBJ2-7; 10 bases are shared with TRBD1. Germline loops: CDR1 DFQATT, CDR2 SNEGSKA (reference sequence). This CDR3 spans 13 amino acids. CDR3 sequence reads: CSHYGTGDYEQYF. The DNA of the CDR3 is TGCAGCCACTACGGGACAGGGGATTACGAGCAGTACTTC.

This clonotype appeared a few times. The CDR3 protein is CASSLGRRSYEQYF. In nucleotides, the CDR3 is TGCGCCAGCAGCTTAGGGCGGAGATCCTACGAGCAGTACTTC. The rearrangement links TRBV5-1 to TRBJ2-7; D gene unclear. The CDR3 loop spans 14 amino acids. The germline gives CDR1 SGHRS, CDR2 YFSETQ. V gave up 2 bases and J gave up 1 base, with 10 bases separating them.